What follows describes a single TCR beta chain. The data stem from a study of shared clonotypes between healthy human individuals. CDR3 size: 14 residues. V lost 0 bases and J lost 1, with 6 bases in between. Looked up from germline, CDR1 is SGHVS and CDR2 is FNYEAQ. Profiling relied on immunoSEQ multiplex PCR, and the TCRdb table lists in-frame clones only, not all of them. Among over a million clones listed, about three quarters were seen once. Healthy and HIV-negative, the adult donors had no recent acute infections or vaccinations. Sequenced material: memory CD4+ T cells sorted from blood. As for subset: CD45RA-negative fraction. This rearrangement joins TRBV7-6 to TRBJ1-1, with D uncertain. This receptor was taken from a man aged 18-30 years in good health. The CDR3 sequence is CASSLASGNTEAFF. The CDR3 DNA follows: TGTGCCAGCAGCTTAGCGTCGGGGAACACTGAAGCTTTCTTT.